This TCR beta chain was captured in a study of T cell changes during pregnancy in multiple sclerosis. TCRdb's table, derived via immunoSEQ multiplex PCR, lists solely in-frame clones and lacks some. The sample has about 50,000 clones; roughly nine tenths are singletons. V lost 6 bases and J lost 6, with 21 bases in between. Germline-derived CDR1 and CDR2 are MDHEN and SYDVKM. The CDR3 has 15 amino acids. The sequence was collected from a female donor with multiple sclerosis, enrolled in a pregnancy study. The chain couples TRBV28 to TRBJ2-7, with D maybe TRBD2 (6 bases). Sequencing was performed on CD4+ T cells from peripheral blood mononuclear cells, taken before pregnancy. The CDR3 spells CASSPPGLRLGEQYF. CDR3 sequence (DNA): TGTGCCAGCAGCCCCCCGGGACTGCGTCTCGGCGAGCAGTACTTC.